The 23 T cell receptor beta chains reported below all come from one sample, sequenced in a study of T cell changes during pregnancy in multiple sclerosis. Sequencing used immunoSEQ multiplex PCR; TCRdb keeps in-frame clones, though not all of them. Of some 34,000 clones listed, about 92% are singletons. This specimen was CD4+ T cells from peripheral blood mononuclear cells, taken in the third trimester of pregnancy. The receptors here all came from a female donor in good health, enrolled as a control in a pregnancy study.

The chain has TRBV18 and TRBJ2-5; 10 nucleotides match TRBD1. CDR1 and CDR2 from the germline V gene are KGHSH and LQKENI. CDR3 length equals 15 residues. V was clipped by 5 bases and J by 5 bases; unmatched bases: 8. CDR3 bases: TGTGCCAGCTCAGACGAGACAGGGGGCGCGGAGACCCAGTACTTC. Its protein is CASSDETGGAETQYF.

The chain uses TRBV7-8 and TRBJ1-1; D ambiguous. The length of the CDR3 is 13 residues. Trimming removed 5 bases from V and 0 bases from J, with 7 bases in between. The germline V gene has CDR1 SGHVS and CDR2 FQNEAQ. CDR3 sequence (DNA): TGTGCCAGCAGCCCGCGATTGAACACTGAAGCTTTCTTT. Its translation: CASSPRLNTEAFF.

V gene TRBV5-5 combines with J gene TRBJ1-6, with D uncertain. The germline V gene encodes CDR1 SGHKS and CDR2 YYEKEE (reference sequence). Trimming removed 0 bases from V and 6 bases from J, with 7 bases in between. The CDR3 runs 14 residues. CDR3 DNA: TGTGCCAGCAGCTTGGGGGGAGCTAATTCACCCCTCCACTTT. Translation: CASSLGGANSPLHF. Full variable domain (missing parts from reference TRBV5-5 and TRBJ1-6): DAGVTQSPTHLIKTRGQQVTLRCSPISGHKSVSWYQQVLGQGPQFIFQYYEKEERGRGNFPDRFSARQFPNYSSELNVNALLLGDSALYLCASSLGGANSPLHFGNGTRLTVT.

The V call is TRBV7-9, the J call TRBJ1-1, with a weak D call TRBD1 (5 bases). The CDR3 is 17 residues long. Germline loops: CDR1 SEHNR, CDR2 FQNEAQ (reference sequence). With 5 bases removed from V and 0 bases from J, the gap between germline ends came to 19 bases. CDR3 protein: CASSPRSQGKMNTEAFF. The CDR3 nucleotides read TGTGCCAGCAGCCCCAGATCCCAGGGTAAAATGAACACTGAAGCTTTCTTT. Using reference TRBV7-9 and TRBJ1-1 for the parts outside the CDR3, the full variable domain is DTGVSQNPRHKITKRGQNVTFRCDPISEHNRLYWYRQTLGQGPEFLTYFQNEAQLEKSRLLSDRFSAERPKGSFSTLEIQRTEQGDSAMYLCASSPRSQGKMNTEAFFGQGTRLTVV.

The chain joins TRBV6-1 to TRBJ2-7, with 8 nucleotides matching TRBD1. Germline CDR1 and CDR2: MNHNS and SASEGT. V was pared by 5 bases and J by 7 bases, with 10 bases of the junction left unmatched. The length of the CDR3 is 14 residues. The CDR3 bases are TGTGCCAGCAGTAACACCGGGACAGGACGGGAGCAGTACTTC. Residues: CASSNTGTGREQYF.

This sequence joins TRBV7-2 and TRBJ2-1; perhaps TRBD1 as D (6 bases). The V end was cut by 4 bases, the J end by 9 bases, with 13 bases between. The germline V gene encodes CDR1 SGHTA and CDR2 FQGNSA. This CDR3 contains 13 residues. The CDR3 DNA follows: TGTGCCAGCAGCTCTACAGGGAGCGGTGAGCAGTTCTTC. Its translation is CASSSTGSGEQFF. Based on the CDR3 plus reference TRBV7-2 and TRBJ2-1, the full variable domain is GAGVSQSPSNKVTEKGKDVELRCDPISGHTALYWYRQSLGQGLEFLIYFQGNSAPDKSGLPSDRFSAERTGGSVSTLTIQRTQQEDSAVYLCASSSTGSGEQFFGPGTRLTVL.

The chain carries TRBV6-5 and TRBJ2-2, with 10 bases aligning to TRBD1. This CDR3 comprises 15 residues. V lost 4 bases to trimming and J lost 6 bases; unmatched junction nucleotides: 5. Per germline, CDR1 MNHEY and CDR2 SVGAGI. CDR3 bases: TGTGCCAGCAGTTTCCGGGACAGGGGACCCGGGGAGCTGTTTTTT. Its protein is CASSFRDRGPGELFF.

J is TRBJ2-2 and V is TRBV19, with a possible D match to TRBD2 (5 bases). Germline-derived CDR1 and CDR2 are LNHDA and SQIVND (reference sequence). V gave up 1 base and J gave up 5 bases, with 11 bases separating them. The CDR3 covers 15 residues. CDR3 in amino acids: CASSIGGGPTGELFF. Here the CDR3 DNA reads TGTGCCAGTAGTATAGGTGGAGGTCCTACCGGGGAGCTGTTTTTT.

The J gene is TRBJ2-1, the V gene TRBV6-5, with 11 bases identical to TRBD1. There are 12 residues in the CDR3. The V gene end was trimmed by 7 bases and the J gene end by 12 bases; junction bases not matched to a gene: 5. CDR1 and CDR2 (germline): MNHEY, SVGAGI. CDR3 coding DNA: TGTGCCAGCATGGGGACAGGGGGGTCGCAGTTCTTC. Translating gives CASMGTGGSQFF.

This clone was counted once. The V call is TRBV7-2, the J call TRBJ1-1; D unclear. Per germline, CDR1 SGHTA and CDR2 FQGNSA. There are 15 residues in the CDR3. The V end lost 5 bases, the J end lost 1 base, and 14 bases lay between the germline ends. As DNA, the CDR3 is TGTGCCAGCAGCCCCTCAAGGAACAGGAACACTGAAGCTTTCTTT. Its translation is CASSPSRNRNTEAFF. The complete variable domain, with remaining parts taken from reference TRBV7-2 and TRBJ1-1, reads GAGVSQSPSNKVTEKGKDVELRCDPISGHTALYWYRQSLGQGLEFLIYFQGNSAPDKSGLPSDRFSAERTGGSVSTLTIQRTQQEDSAVYLCASSPSRNRNTEAFFGQGTRLTVV.

This chain links TRBV28 with TRBJ2-5; 15 bases are a match to TRBD2. The CDR3 sequence is 17 residues long. The V and J ends lost 9 bases and 2 bases, in that order; junction bases with no gene match: 10. CDR1 and CDR2 from the germline V gene are MDHEN and SYDVKM. CDR3 DNA sequence: TGTGCCAGTACTGGACTAGCGGGGGGGCCGGGGCAAGAGACCCAGTACTTC. Protein product: CASTGLAGGPGQETQYF. Full variable domain (rest looked up from reference TRBV28 and TRBJ2-5): DVKVTQSSRYLVKRTGEKVFLECVQDMDHENMFWYRQDPGLGLRLIYFSYDVKMKEKGDIPEGYSVSREKKERFSLILESASTNQTSMYLCASTGLAGGPGQETQYFGPGTRLLVL.

V is TRBV19 and J is TRBJ1-5; no reliable D call. This CDR3 is 13 amino acids long. From germline, CDR1 is LNHDA and CDR2 SQIVND (reference sequence). Trimming shortened V by 4 bases and J by 10 bases, and 14 bases separated the two germline ends. The CDR3 nucleotides are TGTGCCAGTAGTAGGTTTAACGATAGCCCCCAGCATTTT. It specifies CASSRFNDSPQHF.

The chain uses TRBV6-4 and TRBJ1-6; D may be TRBD1 (5 bases). The ends were cut back, 6 bases at V and 7 bases at J, with 16 bases in the middle. Looked up from germline, CDR1 is MRHNA and CDR2 is SNTAGT. The CDR3 is 15 residues long. The CDR3 region is CASRQDPGSNSPLHF. CDR3 DNA sequence: TGTGCCAGCAGACAGGACCCCGGGTCCAATTCACCCCTCCACTTT.

The chain has TRBV7-2 and TRBJ1-3; 8 nucleotides agree with TRBD1. J gave up 2 bases and V 4 bases, and 4 bases lay outside the gene matches. CDR1 SGHTA and CDR2 FQGNSA come from the germline V gene. The CDR3 has 15 amino acids. The CDR3 DNA reads TGTGCCAGCAGCTCCACAGGGGGAGCTGGAAACACCATATATTTT. It translates to CASSSTGGAGNTIYF.

V gene TRBV19 combines with J gene TRBJ2-5; 8 bases are a match to TRBD2. The J segment lost 5 bases and the V segment lost 6 bases, leaving 2 bases of the junction unmatched. There are 12 residues in the CDR3. The germline gives CDR1 LNHDA, CDR2 SQIVND (reference sequence). Here the CDR3 DNA reads TGTGCCAGTAGGACTAGCGAGGAGACCCAGTACTTC. Amino acids: CASRTSEETQYF.

The DNA of the CDR3 is TGTGCCAGCATCCCGGGACACCGATACACCGGGGAGCTGTTTTTT. Translating it yields CASIPGHRYTGELFF. The chain carries TRBV6-6 and TRBJ2-2; TRBD1 might be the D (6 bases). CDR1 and CDR2 from the germline V gene are MNHNY and SVGAGI (reference sequence). The V gene lost 7 bases and the J gene lost 3 bases, with 15 bases spanning the gap. The CDR3 length is 15 residues.

The genes are TRBV7-3 and TRBJ2-2; 11 bases are shared with TRBD1. CDR3 length: 15 residues. CDR1 is SGHTA, CDR2 FQGTGA, per germline. Trimming cost V 4 bases and J 5 bases; bases outside gene matches: 3. The CDR3 here is CASSYRDRGTGELFF. The CDR3 coding sequence is TGTGCCAGCAGCTACCGGGACAGGGGGACCGGGGAGCTGTTTTTT.

The chain is built from TRBV4-3 and TRBJ1-4; 7 nucleotides match TRBD1. Germline V gives CDR1 LGHNA, CDR2 YSLEER. CDR3 length: 16 residues. V lost 2 bases, J lost 8 bases, and 11 bases stayed unmatched. The CDR3 DNA is TGCGCCAGCAGCCAATCAGCCGGGACAGCATACGAAAAACTGTTTTTT. This codes for CASSQSAGTAYEKLFF.

In its sample, this clone was seen a few times. The chain employs TRBV30 and TRBJ1-3; TRBD1 might be the D (5 bases). V lost 7 bases, J lost 3 bases, and 16 bases lay in between. Germline V gene lookup returns CDR1 GTSNPN and CDR2 SVGIG (reference sequence). The CDR3 runs 14 residues. The CDR3 DNA is TGTGCCTTGGGGGGTGGGGCAGTTGGAAACACCATATATTTT. This translates into CALGGGAVGNTIYF.

The gene calls are TRBV6-4 and TRBJ1-1, with 8 bases identical to TRBD1. The germline gives CDR1 MRHNA, CDR2 SNTAGT. The ends lost 5 bases at V and 4 bases at J; junction bases unmatched: 3. The CDR3 has 13 residues. The CDR3: CASSNTGGTEAFF. CDR3 sequence (DNA): TGTGCCAGCAGTAATACAGGGGGCACTGAAGCTTTCTTT.

This chain links TRBV7-9 with TRBJ1-5; D is unclear. V was pared by 6 bases and J by 0 bases, with 9 bases between. CDR1 is SEHNR, CDR2 FQNEAQ, per germline (reference sequence). The CDR3 extends over 14 amino acids. CDR3 in DNA: TGTGCCAGCAGTCCTCAGTATAGCAATCAGCCCCAGCATTTT. Protein product: CASSPQYSNQPQHF.

On this clone itself: The junction does not match germline at one end; this may be a read error. The gene calls are TRBV13 and TRBJ1-1; D not certain. Germline V gene sequence: CDR1 PRHDT, CDR2 FYEKMQ (reference sequence). This CDR3 spans 10 amino acids. The CDR3 DNA follows: TGTGCCAGCAGCTTAGGGGAGGCAAGATTT. Translating gives CASSLGEARF.

This chain connects TRBV18 to TRBJ2-1; tentative D call: TRBD1 (6 bases). V was cut by 1 base and J by 0 bases, with 16 bases left in between. CDR1 KGHSH and CDR2 LQKENI come from the germline V gene. The CDR3 is made up of 18 amino acids. The DNA of the CDR3 is TGTGCCAGCTCACCACTCCCATTTCTGGACAGCTCCTACAATGAGCAGTTCTTC. This sequence encodes CASSPLPFLDSSYNEQFF. Full variable domain (rest looked up from reference TRBV18 and TRBJ2-1): NAGVMQNPRHLVRRRGQEARLRCSPMKGHSHVYWYRQLPEEGLKFMVYLQKENIIDESGMPKERFSAEFPKEGPSILRIQQVVRGDSAAYFCASSPLPFLDSSYNEQFFGPGTRLTVL.